These 20 T cell receptor beta chains were sequenced from one sample in a study of CD8 T cells in ankylosing spondylitis. These receptors' antigens are unknown. Study observations and caveats: A motif in TCR beta, a set of under ten highly homologous variants, appeared characteristic of ankylosing spondylitis blood.

TCRdb passed the 5' RACE reads through MiXCR, listing each CDR3 protein once. The table shows around 430,000 distinct CDR3 sequences, with 17% occurring only once. Material: blood, either unsorted or a sorted T cell fraction (not recorded which). The receptors stem from a male donor with ankylosing spondylitis.

J is TRBJ2-5 and V is TRBV7-2, with TRBD2 matching 13 bases. Germline values: CDR1 SGHTA, CDR2 FQGNSA. The ends lost 0 bases at V and 2 bases at J; junction bases unmatched: 3. The CDR3 covers 17 residues. CDR3 region: CASSLAAGLAGQETQYF. CDR3 coding DNA: TGTGCCAGCAGCTTAGCGGCGGGACTAGCGGGGCAAGAGACCCAGTACTTC.

The chain has TRBV6-1 and TRBJ1-2; 7 nucleotides align to TRBD1. Germline lookup yields CDR1 MNHNS and CDR2 SASEGT. The V gene end was trimmed by 5 bases and the J gene end by 5 bases; junction bases not matched to a gene: 5. The CDR3 is 13 amino acids. Written as DNA, the CDR3 is TGTGCCAGCAGTCGTACAGGGGAATATGGCTACACCTTC. Protein: CASSRTGEYGYTF.

This clonotype was observed many times. This rearrangement joins TRBV7-8 to TRBJ1-1, with D possibly TRBD1 on 5 matching bases. The CDR3 runs to 13 residues. The V gene's germline CDR1 is SGHVS and CDR2 FQNEAQ. Trimming pared 6 bases from V and 1 base from J, leaving 9 bases between. The CDR3 sequence is CASRLDRNTEAFF. CDR3 in DNA: TGTGCCAGCAGGCTTGACAGGAACACTGAAGCTTTCTTT.

V usage is TRBV3-1 and J usage is TRBJ2-2, with 7 nucleotides matching TRBD2. Germline CDR1 LGHDT, CDR2 YNNKEL (reference sequence). V was pared by 4 bases and J by 5 bases, with 4 bases of the junction left unmatched. The CDR3 length is 14 residues. The CDR3 DNA sequence: TGTGCCAGCAGCCGCAGGGAGGGGACCGGGGAGCTGTTTTTT. Translation gives CASSRREGTGELFF.

Remarks on this clonotype: Compared with germline, one end of the junction differs, possibly owing to a read error. The rearrangement joins TRBV12-3 or TRBV12-4 to TRBJ2-1; 11 nucleotides agree with TRBD2. This CDR3 spans 19 amino acids. As DNA, the CDR3 is TGTGCCCGCAGTTTAGCCCTGGGCGATGCTAGCGGGAGGAACAATGAGCAGTTCTTC. Amino acid sequence: CARSLALGDASGRNNEQFF.

This clonotype was observed at least ten times. V and J are TRBV12-3 or TRBV12-4 and TRBJ1-3; no clear D. The CDR3 is 14 amino acids. V lost 7 bases and J lost 0, with 10 bases in between. CDR3 sequence reads: CASTLDLSGNTIYF. CDR3 DNA: TGTGCCAGCACCCTAGACCTCTCTGGAAACACCATATATTTT.

This clonotype was counted once. The chain has TRBV7-2 and TRBJ1-1, with a weak D call TRBD1 (5 bases). This CDR3 comprises 15 residues. The germline V gene encodes CDR1 SGHTA and CDR2 FQGNSA. V dropped 5 bases and J dropped 1 base, with 14 bases sitting between them. The CDR3 region has the DNA TGTGCCAGCAGCCCCGGCAGGGTGAGGAACACTGAAGCTTTCTTT. It encodes CASSPGRVRNTEAFF.

This clonotype was found a few times. The chain couples TRBV5-1 to TRBJ2-5; D remains ambiguous. The germline V gene encodes CDR1 SGHRS and CDR2 YFSETQ. This CDR3 comprises 15 residues. Trimming cost V 0 bases and J 4 bases, with 13 bases left between them. In DNA form, the CDR3 reads TGCGCCAGCAGCTTGGGACAACCGAGTGGAGAGACCCAGTACTTC. It encodes CASSLGQPSGETQYF.

V is TRBV29-1 and J is TRBJ2-5, with 10 positions matching TRBD2. Trimming removed 3 bases from V and 9 bases from J; junction bases left unmatched: 13. The CDR3 length is 15 residues. Germline-derived CDR1 and CDR2 are SQVTM and ANQGSEA. The CDR3 sequence: CSVEGVAGGLGAQYF. The CDR3 bases are TGCAGCGTTGAGGGGGTAGCGGGGGGACTGGGGGCCCAGTACTTC.

This clonotype showed up just a few times. The chain combines TRBV20-1 with TRBJ1-4; perhaps TRBD1 as D (6 bases). CDR3 length equals 14 residues. V lost 3 bases, J lost 0 bases, and 8 bases lay in between. Germline V lookup: CDR1 DFQATT, CDR2 SNEGSKA (reference sequence). DNA for the CDR3: TGCAGTGCTAGGGACAGCGCAACTAATGAAAAACTGTTTTTT. The encoded protein is CSARDSATNEKLFF.

This chain connects TRBV27 to TRBJ2-2; TRBD1 matches at 7 bases. V was pared by 6 bases and J by 4 bases, with 8 bases of the junction left unmatched. The CDR3 length is 15 residues. Germline V gives CDR1 MNHEY, CDR2 SMNVEV (reference sequence). The CDR3 region has the DNA TGTGCCAGCAGCCCCCTCGGGACAGCCACCGGGGAGCTGTTTTTT. Translating gives CASSPLGTATGELFF.

J is TRBJ2-3 and V is TRBV25-1, with TRBD1 identical over 7 bases. V trimming: 4 bases; J trimming: 6 bases; junction bases outside the gene matches: 13. This CDR3 is 16 amino acids long. Germline CDR1 reads MGHDK; CDR2 reads SYGVNS. The CDR3: CASSGLDRFAPDTQYF. In DNA form, the CDR3 reads TGTGCCAGCAGTGGATTGGACAGGTTCGCACCTGATACGCAGTATTTT.

This clonotype was found a few times. The chain recombines TRBV7-9 with TRBJ2-7; 10 positions match TRBD1. Trimming at V came to 5 bases and at J to 4 bases, leaving 8 bases not matched to a gene. The CDR3 has 15 residues. CDR1 is SEHNR, CDR2 FQNEAQ, per germline (reference sequence). CDR3 sequence: CASSPPRQGAYEQYF. The CDR3 coding sequence is TGTGCCAGCAGCCCCCCTCGACAGGGGGCGTACGAGCAGTACTTC.

This clonotype was picked up a small number of times. The chain recombines TRBV6-1 with TRBJ2-2; D tentatively reads TRBD1 or TRBD2 (5 bases each). Germline loops: CDR1 MNHNS, CDR2 SASEGT. V lost 8 bases, J lost 0 bases, and 10 bases lay in between. This CDR3 is 14 amino acids long. In DNA form, the CDR3 reads TGTGCCAGCGGGGGATTCGCGAACACCGGGGAGCTGTTTTTT. It yields the protein CASGGFANTGELFF.

This clonotype turned up a few times. This chain joins TRBV5-1 and TRBJ2-7, with no clear D. V was shortened by 0 bases and J by 3 bases, with 10 bases between the two germline ends. Germline CDR1 reads SGHRS; CDR2 reads YFSETQ. The CDR3 runs to 14 residues. The CDR3, as DNA: TGCGCCAGCAGCTTGGGCCAGGTCCTCTACGAGCAGTACTTC. Protein sequence: CASSLGQVLYEQYF.

This clonotype was recorded many times. V gene TRBV4-2 combines with J gene TRBJ2-5; D call uncertain. V lost 6 bases, J lost 5 bases, and 13 bases lay in between. The CDR3 consists of 13 residues. Germline loops: CDR1 LGHNA, CDR2 YNFKEQ. CDR3 sequence reads: CASRAVGVETQYF. The CDR3 nucleotides are TGTGCCAGCAGGGCTGTGGGCGTGGAGACCCAGTACTTC.

V and J are TRBV4-1 and TRBJ2-7; no clear D. This CDR3 has 15 amino acids. CDR1 is MGHRA, CDR2 YSYEKL, per germline. V was cut by 0 bases and J by 6 bases, with 15 bases left in between. The CDR3 nucleotides read TGCGCCAGCAGCCAAGATCTAGGAAAACGGGCCGAGCAGTACTTC. Amino acid sequence: CASSQDLGKRAEQYF.

Here the CDR3 reads CASSYSRQAVGNTIYF. The CDR3 coding sequence is TGTGCCAGCAGTTACTCAAGGCAAGCGGTTGGAAACACCATATATTTT. The J gene is TRBJ1-3, the V gene TRBV6-5; D ambiguous. Germline V gene lookup returns CDR1 MNHEY and CDR2 SVGAGI. V gave up 0 bases and J gave up 3 bases, with 12 bases separating them. The CDR3 is 16 residues long.

A few counts support this clonotype. At one of its ends the junction is not consistent with the germline gene, which may arise from a read error. The rearrangement uses TRBV7-9 and TRBJ2-1, with 7 nucleotides matching TRBD1. The CDR3 is 16 amino acids. Per germline, CDR1 SEHNR and CDR2 FQNEAQ (reference sequence). The CDR3 is CASSPGQPPSYNEQLF. The DNA for the CDR3 is TGTGCCAGCAGCCCGGGACAGCCGCCATCCTACAATGAGCAGCTCTTC.

This sequence joins TRBV30 and TRBJ1-5; D is undetermined. This CDR3 has 14 residues. The germline V gene has CDR1 GTSNPN and CDR2 SVGIG (reference sequence). V gave up 2 bases and J gave up 2 bases, with 10 bases separating them. CDR3 DNA sequence: TGTGCCTGGAGTACCCGGGGTGGCAATCAGCCCCAGCATTTT. The encoded protein is CAWSTRGGNQPQHF.